What follows describes a single T cell receptor beta chain. What it binds is not known. Its ends do not fully match the called genes, so a read error is possible. Primers included in the PCR were 60 Vbeta and 13 Jbeta primers. This table comes from immunoSEQ multiplex PCR, and its TCRdb copy is limited to in-frame clones, with some not included. The sample consists of 90,000 to 100,000 clones, 70% to 80% of them appearing once. The data stem from a study of cytomegalovirus exposure and HLA in healthy donors. Study results and caveats: In a later analysis, at a false discovery rate of 0.05, fewer than 20,000 TCR beta sequences matched HLA alleles. TCR beta chain V- and J-gene trimming was linked, in a later analysis, to a missense variant in DCLRE1C.

The CDR3 is 15 amino acids. Germline-derived CDR1 and CDR2 are SNHLY and FYNNEI. The sample comprised PBMCs. This TCR derives from a female donor in good health and CMV-seronegative. V gene TRBV2 combines with J gene TRBJ2-1; 8 bases match TRBD2. CDR3 amino acids: CATSRSGGPNNEQFF. The CDR3 DNA reads TGTGCCACCAGTAGGAGCGGGGGCCCTAACAATGAGCAGTTCTTC.